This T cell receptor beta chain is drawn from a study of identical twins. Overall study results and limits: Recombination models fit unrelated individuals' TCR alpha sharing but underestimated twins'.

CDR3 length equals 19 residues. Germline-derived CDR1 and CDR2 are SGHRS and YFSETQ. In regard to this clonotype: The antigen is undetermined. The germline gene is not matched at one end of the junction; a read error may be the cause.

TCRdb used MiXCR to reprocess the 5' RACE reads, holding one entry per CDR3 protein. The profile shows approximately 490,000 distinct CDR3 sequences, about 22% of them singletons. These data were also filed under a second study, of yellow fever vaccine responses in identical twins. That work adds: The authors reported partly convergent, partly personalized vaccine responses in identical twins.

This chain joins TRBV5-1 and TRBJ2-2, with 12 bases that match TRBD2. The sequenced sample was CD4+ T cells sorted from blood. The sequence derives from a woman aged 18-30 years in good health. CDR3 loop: CASSYGQTSGSLYTGELFF. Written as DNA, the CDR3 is TGCGCCAGCAGCTACGGACAGACTAGCGGGAGCCTGTACACCGGGGAGTTGTTTTTT.